This T cell receptor beta chain comes out of a study of blood T cell repertoires in COVID-19. The overall study: Sites in the United States, Italy and Spain provided acute and convalescent COVID-19 samples. Nucleic acid was either cDNA or gDNA, and it came from T cells, B-cell-depleted T cells, or PBMCs.

Authors' data handling: Amplification of reference gene primers provided the estimated nucleated cell counts. Here immunoSEQ multiplex PCR was the method, and the copy in TCRdb shows in-frame clones only, minus some. The V and J calls and clone size come from that table; D and trimming were worked out from the DNA. This sample has around 78,000 clones, with roughly 86% found just once. This CDR3 has 16 amino acids. The germline CDR1 and CDR2 sequences are SGHTA and FQGNSA. V shed 5 bases and J shed 3 bases, with 16 bases lying between them. The source of this sequence is a woman aged 55-70 years with acute or convalescent COVID-19. The sample taken for sequencing was peripheral blood. The chain links TRBV7-2 to TRBJ2-2; the D gene is possibly TRBD1 (6 bases). The CDR3 spells CASSTRQVLHTGELFF. CDR3 nucleotide sequence: TGTGCCAGCAGCACCCGACAGGTTTTACACACCGGGGAGCTGTTTTTT.